This is a list of T cell receptor beta chains from one sample in a study of blood T cells in healthy people across ages. In TCRdb, the 5' RACE reads were re-called with MiXCR into one record per CDR3 protein. The repertoire holds over 1,500,000 distinct CDR3 sequences, with around 50% as singletons. The sequencing input was blood. These receptors all stem from a woman in her thirties or forties in good health. Both conserved end residues are trimmed from each CDR3. The order of the fields is V gene, clone size, CDR3 protein. Rows may omit the clone size; those that give it use once, few, many or a size class.

TRBV20-1	-	SARDVRLADQPQH
TRBV9	-	ASSAFRLGDTEAF
TRBV7-2	-	TSSLRRGQETQY
TRBV11-2	-	ASSLGVPASYEQY
TRBV6-6	-	ASRGSNRGGGTEAF
TRBV7-6	-	ASAAYSGQEYNEQF
TRBV24-1	-	ATRPGQGTYNEQF
TRBV7-8	few	ASSGPIGYT
TRBV9	few	ASNRITGGVTDTQY
TRBV20-1	-	SARGGPDNEQF
TRBV7-2	-	ASSWGPGDTEETQY
TRBV6-6	-	ASSRTGSAVEQY
TRBV6-6	-	ASSILPAPGNEQF
TRBV13	few	ASSLFTQGAYEQY
TRBV3-1	-	ASSQVPQDGATDYGYT
TRBV6-5	few	ASIDRDRQETQY
TRBV7-2	-	ASSLAYGHEQY
TRBV6-2/TRBV6-3	-	ASSYRVLGTGDWDEQF
TRBV15	-	ATSRDRGPESEAF
TRBV10-3	-	AISALAGGLQETQY
TRBV12-3/TRBV12-4	-	ASSPGTGDINEQF
TRBV29-1	-	SAVQVVNEKLF
TRBV7-9	-	ASSLEGKGRSQPQH
TRBV20-1	-	SASPIRGQESNEQF
TRBV12-3/TRBV12-4	-	ASSYGTDGYT
TRBV2	-	ASNPQGYETQY
TRBV6-6	-	ASSSPDRSDTEAF
TRBV6-2/TRBV6-3	-	ASSLIPGQEGYEQY
TRBV14	few	ASSPKPAADTQY
TRBV20-1	-	SASFASGGVGETQY
TRBV20-1	-	SAQARVVAYEQY
TRBV15	-	ATSRDLGGSSGKLF
TRBV27	few	ASSLSPGPYNSPLH
TRBV4-3	few	ASSQEHPAGYYEQY
TRBV6-6	-	ASSYSRRDSSWEKLF
TRBV20-1	few	SARDTDNYGYT
TRBV12-3/TRBV12-4	-	ASSLAHSPQETQY
TRBV11-2	once	ASSLWVGQASYEQY
TRBV15	-	ATSGREAYNEQY
TRBV28	-	ASSPQDRVAGELF
TRBV6-5	-	ASSNDMKSNYGYT
TRBV28	-	AGWDGIYNEQF
TRBV12-3/TRBV12-4	few	ASSPRSGGPYNEQF
TRBV29-1	-	SARGRGIEAF
TRBV7-2	few	ASSAGHITDTQY
TRBV20-1	few	SARAPGVETQY
TRBV4-1	few	ASSQDGSGQETQY
TRBV20-1	-	SAMPTASGLTDTQY
TRBV18	-	ASSPRDHTQY
TRBV20-1	many	SAPNLDGYT
TRBV7-2	-	ASSLEGWLGLGYT
TRBV20-1	few	SARAQGGLSNQPQH
TRBV6-2/TRBV6-3	once	ASSYYLYEQY
TRBV12-3/TRBV12-4	-	ASSLGGWGDLGEAF
TRBV24-1	-	ATRLTENTEAF